This T cell receptor (beta chain) appears in the sequencing data of a study of shared clonotypes between healthy human individuals (dated by TCRdb to the early 2020s). With regard to the full study: Two women and a few men aged 18 to 49 years were included in the cohort. Blood TCR repertoires of a handful of healthy adults were deeply sequenced to estimate repertoire size and the extent of clonotype sharing between individuals. Different laboratories and diverse techniques were used to prepare libraries and sequence TCR repertoires, to increase sequencing depth and limit assay-specific biases. Between about 0.85 and 9.5 billion PBMCs per donor were obtained by leukapheresis. For each donor, CD4 naive and CD4 memory were each given three plates, CD8 naive was given two plates, and CD8 memory was given one plate. The paper's findings and limits, for the study overall: Only blood was sampled, and tissue TCR repertoires likely differ from those in blood. Naive subsets generally had larger estimated clonotype richness than memory subsets did. Incomplete sequencing was indicated by rarefaction of sorted-subset datasets, despite the large sequencing depth. Sharing across four donors was observed for approximately 5% of naive CD4, less than 4% of naive CD8, 2% to 2.5% of memory CD4, and roughly 0.43% of memory CD8 clonotypes. Pairwise subsampling indicated that sequencing depth was expected to affect the degree of clonotype sharing among donors. The small number of donors limited the genetic and exposure-history diversity represented. Clonotypes shared by all four sorted-subset donors showed higher generation probabilities than non-shared clonotypes.

A note on this clone: Its antigen specificity is not known. No much larger clone exists at a distance of one base, and base qualities are not known.

For the CD8 naive samples, CD45RO-negative cells were positively selected for CCR7, yielding a CD45RA+CCR7+ population from which TemRA cells were excluded. The donors were healthy, HIV-negative adults with no recently reported acute infections or vaccinations. Every donor was a Caucasian adult residing in Nashville, Tennessee, USA. Blood was collected by leukapheresis, and PBMCs were isolated by Ficoll-Histopaque density gradient centrifugation and then cryopreserved in liquid nitrogen vapor phase. Analytical flow cytometry was used to check the purity and quantity of every magnetically sorted T cell population. Each sorted fraction had its genomic DNA isolated and then quantified by UV absorbance on a Nanodrop 2000c. The CDR3 covers 12 residues, taking in both the cysteine and the phenylalanine. Of all the DNA, just the CDR3 is kept, 36 bases in frame from base 1. V lost 7 bases and J lost 6 bases, and the count of bases not matched to a germline gene is 6. Looking up the germline V gene yields CDR1 SQVTM and CDR2 ANQGSEA.

Using the deep immunoSEQ assay, multiplex PCR amplified TCR CDR3 regions from genomic DNA. For each cell subset, the extracted genomic DNA was distributed evenly across all wells of several immunoSEQ 96-well plates, and each plate served as one replicate. Each replicate PCR for sorted subsets received about 200 ng genomic DNA, equal to tens of thousands of T cell genomes. Purified libraries were measured with a Qubit 3.0 fluorometer, size-checked on a Bioanalyzer 2100, and measured again with the KAPA Library Quantification kit. Every immunoSEQ 96-well plate was sequenced on a separate single-read 150-cycle Illumina NextSeq 550 flow cell. Per the source publication's procedure: Because the immunoSEQ output held only junctional sequences and lacked quality scores, the filtering could not match the filtering applied to full-length reads. To assign V/J genes and CDR3, sequences were annotated against IMGT germline references using PyIR, a Python wrapper for IgBLAST v1.9. Reads with weak V/J assignments (E-value above 1e-6), missing CDR3, stop codons, out-of-frame junctions, or ambiguous translated residues were removed. A V3J clonotype was defined by an identical inferred V gene, J gene, and CDR3 amino acid sequence. Percentage overlap between repertoires was calculated by dividing the number of shared unique clonotypes by the size of the smaller repertoire. Richness of each repertoire was evaluated using RTK rarefaction, the Chao1 estimator, and Recon v2.1 estimates of unobserved clonotypes. OLGA was used to compute generation probabilities for all TCRbeta clonotypes that the gDNA method yielded from a handful of donors. TCRdb provides this immuneACCESS table in a form limited to in-frame rearrangements. Some clones are lacking; in checked studies, under half of them reflect an unresolved V gene, and why the rest are absent is not known. D and trimming were read from the DNA, whereas the V and J calls and clone size are those reported in that table. The sample has around 2,000,000 clones on record, over 85% of them singletons. The top ten clonotypes cover around 1% of the sample.

The specimen was naive CD8+ T cells sorted from blood. Read against the paper, the sample's cell subset or site label means: CD45RA+CCR7+. This chain joins TRBV29-1 to TRBJ1-1, with 9 bases aligning to TRBD1. This clonotype originated in a man aged 18 to 29 in good health. The CDR3 reads CSADRQGAEAFF. The bases read TGCAGCGCCGACCGACAGGGGGCTGAAGCTTTCTTT.